The 21 T cell receptor beta chains below come from one sample, sequenced in a study of CD8 T cells in ankylosing spondylitis. TCRdb itself ran the 5' RACE reads through MiXCR, one entry per CDR3 protein. Of roughly 48,000 distinct CDR3 sequences in the sample, approximately 7% were seen once. Sequencing was carried out using blood, either unsorted or a sorted T cell fraction (not recorded which). These TCRs come from a female donor with ankylosing spondylitis or in good health (not recorded which).

This clonotype has ten or more counts. J is TRBJ1-1 and V is TRBV5-6, with D perhaps TRBD1 (5 bases). Per germline, CDR1 SGHDT and CDR2 YYEEEE. The CDR3 is 13 residues long. V was shortened by 4 bases and J by 3 bases, with 10 bases between the two germline ends. This CDR3 is CASSRQWDTEAFF. CDR3 nucleotide sequence: TGTGCCAGCAGCCGACAGTGGGACACTGAAGCTTTCTTT.

This clonotype has a count of ten or more. This chain connects TRBV27 to TRBJ1-1; 9 nucleotides align to TRBD1. Germline trimming cut 1 base from V and 7 bases from J; bases unmatched to any gene: 4. This CDR3 contains 14 residues. Germline V CDR1 and CDR2: MNHEY, SMNVEV (reference sequence). The CDR3 sequence: CASSLFGQGNEAFF. DNA of the CDR3: TGTGCCAGCAGTTTATTCGGACAGGGGAATGAAGCTTTCTTT.

This clonotype was recorded at least ten times. J is TRBJ1-4 and V is TRBV6-5, with 8 bases identical to TRBD1. This CDR3 is 15 amino acids long. J lost 4 bases, V lost 2 bases, and 3 bases had no gene match. CDR1 and CDR2 (germline): MNHEY, SVGAGI. The CDR3: CASSYGDRINEKLFF. The CDR3 DNA reads as TGTGCCAGCAGTTACGGGGACAGGATTAATGAAAAACTGTTTTTT.

This clonotype was picked up many times. V gene TRBV25-1 combines with J gene TRBJ1-1; weak D call: TRBD1 (5 bases). The CDR3 length is 13 residues. Deletions cut 1 base from V and 5 bases from J, with 8 bases between. Germline V gene sequence: CDR1 MGHDK, CDR2 SYGVNS. The DNA for the CDR3 is TGTGCCAGCAGTGAATCAGGGAGGACTGAAGCTTTCTTT. Its protein product is CASSESGRTEAFF.

On this clonotype: It may be a read error: a sequence one base away is much more abundant. This chain joins TRBV16 and TRBJ2-2; D is unclear. The CDR3 runs 13 residues. CDR1 is KGHSY and CDR2 is FQNENV in the germline V gene. CDR3 amino acids: CASSPMNIGELFF. CDR3 DNA: TGTGCCAGCAGCCCAATGAACATCGGGGAGCTGTTTTTT.

V and J are TRBV20-1 and TRBJ1-1; the D gene is possibly TRBD1 (5 bases). V shed 1 base and J shed 1 base, with 16 bases lying between them. The germline V gene has CDR1 DFQATT and CDR2 SNEGSKA (reference sequence). The CDR3 spans 16 residues. The CDR3: CSARGAPPGRNTEAFF. The CDR3 DNA reads TGCAGTGCTAGAGGAGCCCCCCCAGGGCGGAACACTGAAGCTTTCTTT.

This clonotype occurred many times. The chain employs TRBV20-1 and TRBJ2-5; possibly TRBD1 for D (6 bases). The CDR3 has 13 amino acids. V lost 5 bases and J lost 1, with 11 bases in between. Germline V lookup: CDR1 DFQATT, CDR2 SNEGSKA (reference sequence). CDR3 sequence: CSAPRGTQETQYF. For the CDR3, the DNA is TGCAGTGCTCCGAGGGGGACCCAAGAGACCCAGTACTTC.

This clonotype was detected many times. The chain combines TRBV28 with TRBJ2-1; D perhaps matches TRBD1 (5 bases). The V gene's germline CDR1 is MDHEN and CDR2 SYDVKM. This CDR3 comprises 11 residues. The germline V and J ends were trimmed by 5 bases and 10 bases, with 9 bases remaining between them. The chain's CDR3 is CASSNRQEQFF. The DNA of the CDR3 is TGTGCCAGCAGTAACCGACAGGAGCAGTTCTTC.

This clonotype was seen many times. The chain carries TRBV28 and TRBJ1-6; TRBD1 agrees at 7 bases. J was trimmed by 7 bases and V by 5 bases; bases with no gene match: 5. Germline CDR1 and CDR2: MDHEN and SYDVKM. CDR3 length: 14 residues. The CDR3 DNA reads as TGTGCCAGCAGTCAGGGACAGCCAAATTCACCCCTCCACTTT. This gives the protein CASSQGQPNSPLHF.

This clonotype was seen repeatedly, ten times or more. The V call is TRBV20-1, the J call TRBJ1-5, with D unclear. Germline V gene lookup returns CDR1 DFQATT and CDR2 SNEGSKA (reference sequence). CDR3 length: 13 residues. Trimming cost V 3 bases and J 0 bases, with 6 bases left between them. In DNA, the CDR3 is TGCAGTGCTAGGGGTTATAGCAATCAGCCCCAGCATTTT. It yields the protein CSARGYSNQPQHF.

This clonotype has a count of ten or more. The rearrangement uses TRBV6-5 and TRBJ2-1; TRBD1 aligns across 7 bases. The V segment lost 6 bases and the J segment 10 bases; nucleotides outside the gene matches: 3. The CDR3 contains 11 residues. Germline V CDR1 and CDR2: MNHEY, SVGAGI. The CDR3 loop is CASRSQGEQFF. CDR3 sequence (DNA): TGTGCCAGCAGATCACAGGGGGAGCAGTTCTTC.

This clonotype was counted ten times or more. The chain recombines TRBV20-1 with TRBJ1-1; no definite D call. Trimming took 0 bases from V and 1 from J, leaving 6 bases between them. The CDR3 is made up of 13 amino acids. The germline CDR1 and CDR2 sequences are DFQATT and SNEGSKA (reference sequence). The CDR3 protein is CSARELGNTEAFF. The CDR3 bases are TGCAGTGCTAGAGAACTGGGGAACACTGAAGCTTTCTTT.

The chain recombines TRBV5-1 with TRBJ2-6; D gene unclear. V lost 0 bases and J 5 bases, leaving 12 bases between the germline ends. Germline CDR1 SGHRS, CDR2 YFSETQ. This CDR3 has 16 amino acids. CDR3 sequence (DNA): TGCGCCAGCAGCTTGGAGTTCCTCTTGCGGGCCAACGTCCTGACTTTC. Protein: CASSLEFLLRANVLTF. The full variable domain, in which reference TRBV5-1 and TRBJ2-6 provide the parts outside the CDR3, is KAGVTQTPRYLIKTRGQQVTLSCSPISGHRSVSWYQQTPGQGLQFLFEYFSETQRNKGNFPGRFSGRQFSNSRSEMNVSTLELGDSALYLCASSLEFLLRANVLTFGAGSRLTVL.

This chain links TRBV11-1 with TRBJ2-1; TRBD2 matches 8 bases. V lost 5 bases and J lost 4; bases outside the gene matches: 13. Germline V gene sequence: CDR1 SGHAT, CDR2 FQDESV (reference sequence). The CDR3 runs to 17 residues. CDR3 nucleotides: TGTGCCAGCAGCACCCTCGTAAGCGGGGGCCTTTACAATGAGCAGTTCTTC. Its protein product is CASSTLVSGGLYNEQFF. Drawing the rest from reference TRBV11-1 and TRBJ2-1, the complete variable domain is EAEVAQSPRYKITEKSQAVAFWCDPISGHATLYWYRQILGQGPELLVQFQDESVVDDSQLPKDRFSAERLKGVDSTLKIQPAELGDSAMYLCASSTLVSGGLYNEQFFGPGTRLTVL.

This clonotype was counted ten times or more. The chain carries TRBV19 and TRBJ1-1; 7 positions agree with TRBD1. Germline-derived CDR1 and CDR2 are LNHDA and SQIVND (reference sequence). The CDR3 runs 13 residues. Trimming removed 1 base from V and 9 bases from J; junction bases left unmatched: 5. The CDR3 is CASSIAATGQAFF. The CDR3 nucleotides are TGTGCCAGTAGTATAGCCGCGACAGGGCAAGCTTTCTTT.

This clonotype was seen a handful of times. The chain carries TRBV5-1 and TRBJ1-1; D ambiguous. Trimming removed 4 bases at V and 0 bases at J, with 7 bases between. This CDR3 comprises 13 residues. Germline CDR1 SGHRS, CDR2 YFSETQ. The CDR3 loop reads CASSPPMNTEAFF. The DNA for the CDR3 is TGCGCCAGCAGCCCACCAATGAACACTGAAGCTTTCTTT.

The V gene is TRBV20-1, the J gene TRBJ1-4; 9 bases fit TRBD1. V trimming: 1 base; J trimming: 3 bases; junction bases outside the gene matches: 6. CDR3 length equals 16 residues. CDR1 and CDR2 from the germline V gene are DFQATT and SNEGSKA (reference sequence). The CDR3 is CSARVQGAQSNEKLFF. CDR3 bases: TGCAGTGCTAGAGTACAGGGGGCGCAGTCTAATGAAAAACTGTTTTTT.

The chain carries TRBV27 and TRBJ1-5; weak D call: TRBD1 (5 bases). Germline CDR1 reads MNHEY; CDR2 reads SMNVEV (reference sequence). Trimming left V 2 bases short and J 3 bases short, with 8 bases between. CDR3 length equals 14 residues. This CDR3 is CASSLGGFNQPQHF. The CDR3 DNA reads TGTGCCAGCAGTTTAGGGGGTTTCAATCAGCCCCAGCATTTT.

The sample holds many counts of this clonotype. The V call is TRBV5-1, the J call TRBJ2-1; the match to TRBD1 covers 11 bases. Trimming at V came to 3 bases and at J to 8 bases, leaving 10 bases not matched to a gene. Germline V gene data show CDR1 as SGHRS and CDR2 as YFSETQ. The CDR3 contains 16 residues. DNA of the CDR3: TGCGCCAGCAGCTCCGGACAGGGGGCGCTACCCCATGAGCAGTTCTTC. Amino acids: CASSSGQGALPHEQFF.

This clonotype has a count of ten or more. The chain employs TRBV6-5 and TRBJ1-5; 10 bases fit TRBD1. The V gene end was trimmed by 7 bases and the J gene end by 3 bases; junction bases not matched to a gene: 9. Germline V gene sequence: CDR1 MNHEY, CDR2 SVGAGI. The CDR3 length is 16 residues. The CDR3 nucleotides are TGTGCCAGCATTAATGGGGGGACAGGGGACAATCAGCCCCAGCATTTT. It translates to CASINGGTGDNQPQHF.

This clonotype was detected ten times or more. CDR3 sequence reads: CASSLLAGEVKNIQYF. CDR3 bases: TGTGCCAGCAGCCTTTTAGCGGGGGAGGTCAAAAACATTCAGTACTTC. The gene calls are TRBV3-1 and TRBJ2-4, with 9 bases fitting TRBD2. Germline CDR1 reads LGHDT; CDR2 reads YNNKEL (reference sequence). The ends lost 4 bases at V and 3 bases at J; junction bases unmatched: 7. CDR3 length: 16 residues.